Each of the 14 T cell receptor beta chains below was sequenced from the same sample in a study of blood T cell repertoires in COVID-19. The repertoire was sequenced with immunoSEQ multiplex PCR; TCRdb's copy has only in-frame clones and lacks some. The table has tens of thousands of clones, around 83% seen once. The sequencing sample was made of peripheral blood. The origin of the receptors is an elderly woman in a cohort sampled during active or convalescent COVID-19.

This clone was seen once. V and J are TRBV6-6 and TRBJ1-5; 7 positions agree with TRBD1. Trimming at V came to 6 bases and at J to 7 bases, leaving 6 bases not matched to a gene. This CDR3 spans 13 amino acids. Germline lookup yields CDR1 MNHNY and CDR2 SVGAGI (reference sequence). The CDR3 is CASSTGVTQPQHF. The CDR3 nucleotides read TGTGCCAGCAGCACAGGGGTTACGCAGCCCCAGCATTTT.

This clone has just a few counts. This sequence joins TRBV5-6 and TRBJ1-2; TRBD1 is a possible D gene (5 bases). V lost 0 bases to trimming and J lost 8 bases, with 11 bases between them. CDR1 and CDR2 from the germline V gene are SGHDT and YYEEEE. CDR3 length: 13 amino acids. CDR3 sequence (DNA): TGTGCCAGCAGCTTGGTTTGGGGGGAAGGCTACACCTTC. Amino acid sequence: CASSLVWGEGYTF.

V is TRBV19 and J is TRBJ2-7, with D perhaps TRBD2 (6 bases). The CDR3 runs 13 residues. Germline lookup yields CDR1 LNHDA and CDR2 SQIVND (reference sequence). Trimming took off 5 bases at V and 5 bases at J, with 13 bases between the two ends. CDR3 region: CASSAGTPNEQYF. For the CDR3, the DNA is TGTGCCAGTAGTGCCGGGACTCCGAACGAGCAGTACTTC.

This chain uses TRBV20-1 with TRBJ2-3; D gene uncertain. CDR1 is DFQATT and CDR2 is SNEGSKA in the germline V gene (reference sequence). Trimming pared 3 bases from V and 0 bases from J, leaving 7 bases between. The CDR3 runs to 13 residues. The CDR3 region is CSASIMSTDTQYF. The DNA for the CDR3 is TGCAGTGCTAGTATAATGAGCACAGATACGCAGTATTTT.

CDR3 in DNA: TGTGCCAGCGGGAATAGCGGGCAGAACACCGGGGAGCTGTTTTTT. The encoded protein is CASGNSGQNTGELFF. The chain combines TRBV5-5 with TRBJ2-2; 7 nucleotides line up with TRBD2. The germline V gene encodes CDR1 SGHKS and CDR2 YYEKEE (reference sequence). The CDR3 has 15 amino acids. Trimming at V came to 7 bases and at J to 1 base, leaving 7 bases not matched to a gene.

The chain links TRBV27 to TRBJ1-4; TRBD1 matches 9 bases. Unmatched junction bases numbered 8, after V lost 2 bases and J lost 7 bases. The germline CDR1 and CDR2 sequences are MNHEY and SMNVEV (reference sequence). The CDR3 spans 16 residues. The CDR3 sequence: CASSLSWTGEVEKLFF. The CDR3 DNA follows: TGTGCCAGCAGTTTAAGCTGGACAGGGGAAGTTGAAAAACTGTTTTTT.

This clone was counted once. The chain is built from TRBV2 and TRBJ1-1, with 8 bases fitting TRBD1. The CDR3 is 14 amino acids. Germline CDR1 reads SNHLY; CDR2 reads FYNNEI. With 6 bases clipped from V and 0 bases from J, the junction kept 3 bases outside the gene matches. DNA for the CDR3: TGTGCCAGCAGAGGACAGGGCTTGAACACTGAAGCTTTCTTT. It encodes CASRGQGLNTEAFF.

V is TRBV9 and J is TRBJ2-1; TRBD2 matches 8 bases. This CDR3 has 14 amino acids. Germline CDR1 is SGDLS and CDR2 is YYNGEE. The V segment lost 4 bases and the J segment 4 bases; nucleotides outside the gene matches: 4. CDR3 bases: TGTGCCAGCAGCAACGGGGGGGCTTACAATGAGCAGTTCTTC. It yields the protein CASSNGGAYNEQFF. Variable domain in full (rest from reference TRBV9 and TRBJ2-1): DSGVTQTPKHLITATGQRVTLRCSPRSGDLSVYWYQQSLDQGLQFLIQYYNGEERAKGNILERFSAQQFPDLHSELNLSSLELGDSALYFCASSNGGAYNEQFFGPGTRLTVL.

The gene calls are TRBV28 and TRBJ1-5; 7 bases match TRBD1. J was trimmed by 0 bases and V by 0 bases; bases with no gene match: 5. The CDR3 is 17 amino acids. Germline-derived CDR1 and CDR2 are MDHEN and SYDVKM. As DNA, the CDR3 is TGTGCCAGCAGTTTATGGAGTACAGGGGCTAGCAATCAGCCCCAGCATTTT. It encodes CASSLWSTGASNQPQHF. Full variable domain (outside the CDR3, taken from reference TRBV28 and TRBJ1-5): DVKVTQSSRYLVKRTGEKVFLECVQDMDHENMFWYRQDPGLGLRLIYFSYDVKMKEKGDIPEGYSVSREKKERFSLILESASTNQTSMYLCASSLWSTGASNQPQHFGDGTRLSIL.

This clone has at least ten counts. This chain joins TRBV6-5 and TRBJ2-7; 10 positions agree with TRBD2. Trimming cost V 10 bases and J 2 bases; bases outside gene matches: 5. The CDR3 runs to 13 residues. Germline CDR1 is MNHEY and CDR2 is SVGAGI. The CDR3 protein is CATRGLATYEQYF. Here the CDR3 DNA reads TGTGCCACACGGGGACTAGCGACCTACGAGCAGTACTTC.

CDR3 sequence reads: CASSLAPGTANEKLFF. CDR3 in DNA: TGTGCCAGCAGCTTAGCCCCAGGGACAGCTAATGAAAAACTGTTTTTT. The J gene is TRBJ1-4, the V gene TRBV7-2; 7 nucleotides agree with TRBD1. The junction had 4 bases not matched to a gene; V was cut back by 0 bases and J by 3 bases. Per the germline V gene, CDR1 is SGHTA and CDR2 is FQGNSA. The CDR3 sequence is 16 residues long.

The CDR3 protein is CASSHGTTTKETQYF. CDR3 nucleotide sequence: TGCGCCAGCAGCCACGGGACTACCACTAAAGAGACCCAGTACTTC. The J gene is TRBJ2-5, the V gene TRBV4-1; TRBD2 aligns across 7 bases. The V gene's germline CDR1 is MGHRA and CDR2 YSYEKL. The CDR3 loop spans 15 amino acids. V was pared by 3 bases and J by 3 bases, with 7 bases of the junction left unmatched.

The chain uses TRBV6-5 and TRBJ2-5; 12 bases are a match to TRBD2. V lost 6 bases and J lost 4; bases outside the gene matches: 3. In germline, CDR1 is MNHEY, CDR2 SVGAGI. The CDR3 contains 14 residues. The CDR3 coding sequence is TGTGCCAGCAGCCAGGGACTAGCGGGAGAGACCCAGTACTTC. It specifies CASSQGLAGETQYF.

The chain is built from TRBV3-1 (or the pseudogene TRBV3-2) and TRBJ2-2, with 8 bases aligning to TRBD1. V lost 3 bases to trimming and J lost 3 bases; unmatched junction nucleotides: 0. Germline V gene sequence: CDR1 LGHDT, CDR2 YNNKEL (reference sequence). This CDR3 spans 14 amino acids. The CDR3 DNA reads as TGTGCCAGCAGCCAGACAGGGGACACCGGGGAGCTGTTTTTT. This codes for CASSQTGDTGELFF.